The 12 T cell receptor beta chains below all came from one sample that was sequenced in a study of cytomegalovirus exposure and HLA in healthy donors. The PCR used 60 Vbeta and 13 Jbeta primers. Repertoires were generated with immunoSEQ multiplex PCR, while TCRdb's copy carries only in-frame clones and drops some. Found here are 100,000 to 150,000 clones, 75% to 85% of them singletons; the top ten hold 1%. The sample comprised PBMCs. The receptor set was obtained from a man aged 40-49 years in good health and CMV-seronegative.

V is TRBV6-1 and J is TRBJ2-7, with TRBD2 identical over 7 bases. Germline trimming cut 11 bases from V and 4 bases from J; bases unmatched to any gene: 11. Germline V lookup: CDR1 MNHNS, CDR2 SASEGT. The CDR3 consists of 13 residues. The CDR3: CAGRGGAAYEQYV. The CDR3, as DNA: TGTGCCGGCCGGGGAGGGGCCGCTTACGAGCAGTACGTC.

This chain joins TRBV2 and TRBJ2-1; the match to TRBD1 covers 9 bases. Germline values: CDR1 SNHLY, CDR2 FYNNEI. The CDR3 extends over 12 amino acids. After removal of 7 bases from V and 7 bases from J, the junction contained 2 bases not matched to a gene. Here the CDR3 DNA reads TGTGCCAGCAAGGACAGGGGAAATGAGCAGTTCTTC. Protein: CASKDRGNEQFF.

The V call is TRBV27, the J call TRBJ1-2, with TRBD1 matching over 9 bases. The ends lost 5 bases at V and 8 bases at J; junction bases unmatched: 15. Germline-derived CDR1 and CDR2 are MNHEY and SMNVEV (reference sequence). The CDR3 covers 16 residues. The CDR3 nucleotides read TGTGCCAGCAGTCCGAGAGGGACAGGGTCCCGCCGGGGCTACACCTTC. Protein sequence: CASSPRGTGSRRGYTF.

This clone was seen a single time. The J gene is TRBJ1-5, the V gene TRBV7-2; D unresolved. The germline V and J ends were trimmed by 5 bases and 0 bases, with 8 bases remaining between them. This CDR3 has 14 amino acids. CDR1 SGHTA and CDR2 FQGNSA come from the germline V gene. CDR3 bases: TGTGCCAGCAGCCCAGTGTATAGCAATCAGCCCCAGCATTTT. Protein: CASSPVYSNQPQHF.

The rearrangement links TRBV2 to TRBJ2-7; TRBD1 agrees at 7 bases. Germline V CDR1 and CDR2: SNHLY, FYNNEI. This CDR3 is built from 14 residues. The ends lost 11 bases at V and 2 bases at J; junction bases unmatched: 12. Here the CDR3 reads CAGATGTETYEQYF. CDR3 coding DNA: TGTGCCGGGGCCACCGGGACAGAGACCTACGAGCAGTACTTC.

With respect to this clone: Germline is not matched at one junction end, which may reflect a read error. V is TRBV5-1 and J is TRBJ2-1; 12 bases match TRBD2. Germline V lookup: CDR1 SGHRS, CDR2 YFSETQ. The CDR3 is made up of 14 amino acids. The CDR3 DNA is TGCGCCAGCAGCTTGTGGGCTAGCGGGGGGGCGAAAGTCTTC. Protein sequence: CASSLWASGGAKVF.

The chain combines TRBV11-2 with TRBJ2-1, with D unresolved. V dropped 4 bases and J dropped 8 bases, with 12 bases sitting between them. CDR3 length: 13 amino acids. Germline assignment: CDR1 SGHAT and CDR2 FQNNGV. As DNA, the CDR3 is TGTGCCAGCAGCTCCCCCGCCTATTATGAGCAGTTCTTC. As protein: CASSSPAYYEQFF.

Only one count was recorded for this clone. The J gene is TRBJ1-5, the V gene TRBV27, with TRBD1 matching 9 bases. Trimming took 4 bases from V and 4 from J; bases not matched to a gene: 2. Germline CDR1 MNHEY, CDR2 SMNVEV (reference sequence). The CDR3 is made up of 14 amino acids. Here the CDR3 DNA reads TGTGCCAGCAGTTCAGACAGGGGGAATCAGCCCCAGCATTTT. This encodes CASSSDRGNQPQHF.

The J gene is TRBJ2-3, the V gene TRBV29-1, with TRBD1 identical over 9 bases. The CDR3 runs 15 residues. Germline loops: CDR1 SQVTM, CDR2 ANQGSEA. Trimming at V came to 6 bases and at J to 2 bases, leaving 9 bases not matched to a gene. The CDR3: CSVEERDRVTDTQYF. Here the CDR3 DNA reads TGCAGCGTAGAGGAACGGGACAGGGTCACAGATACGCAGTATTTT.

The chain employs TRBV6-5 and TRBJ1-5; D is perhaps TRBD1 (6 bases). The CDR3 sequence is 13 residues long. V lost 6 bases to trimming and J lost 5 bases, with 11 bases between them. Germline CDR1 reads MNHEY; CDR2 reads SVGAGI. The CDR3, as DNA: TGTGCCAGCAGACGGGGGGCGGATCAGCCCCAGCATTTT. Translation: CASRRGADQPQHF.

This clone was observed once. The genes are TRBV7-2 and TRBJ2-5, with 7 bases aligning to TRBD2. TRBJ2-7 matches the DNA end more closely, so the J call is doubtful. Germline V gene data show CDR1 as SGHTA and CDR2 as FQGNSA. The CDR3 totals 16 residues. In nucleotides, the CDR3 is TGTGCCAGCAGCCTCCCGGCGGGGGTGACTTCCTACGAGCAGTACTTC. Translation gives CASSLPAGVTSYEQYF.

This clone was found a few times. The CDR3 bases are TGTGCCACCAGCACCGGAGAGTCCCAGCATTTT. It yields the protein CATSTGESQHF. The chain joins TRBV15 to TRBJ1-5; D uncertain. Trimming stripped 4 bases from V and 11 bases from J, with 9 bases between. The CDR3 totals 11 residues. The germline V gene encodes CDR1 LNHNV and CDR2 YYDKDF (reference sequence). The full variable domain, its missing parts supplied by reference TRBV15 and TRBJ1-5, is DAMVIQNPRYQVTQFGKPVTLSCSQTLNHNVMYWYQQKSSQAPKLLFHYYDKDFNNEADTPDNFQSRRPNTSFCFLDIRSPGLGDTAMYLCATSTGESQHFGDGTRLSIL.